This T cell receptor beta chain derives from a study of T cells in Graves' hyperthyroidism and ophthalmopathy. Study information: Blood was drawn when the patient was first diagnosed and still untreated.

There are many counts of this clonotype. Its target is unknown. TCR beta CDR3 sequences were amplified from RNA transcripts. A set of HTBI primers served as the primers for a first-round RT-PCR of the TCR CDR3. Using its own MiXCR run on the multiplex PCR reads, TCRdb lists one record per CDR3 protein. The data contain roughly 740,000 distinct CDR3 sequences, 16% of them singletons. The CDR3 is made up of 16 amino acids. CDR1 is SGHTA, CDR2 FQGNSA, per germline. Trimming left V 3 bases short and J 8 bases short, with 20 bases between. Regarding the study as a whole: Among thyroid clonotypes expanded above 0.001, most also appeared in blood.

Graves' hyperthyroidism is called stable when ophthalmopathy does not progress within 18 months. The authors obtained PBMCs from 7.5 to 10 ml of fresh peripheral blood. The chain is built from TRBV7-2 and TRBJ2-1; D remains ambiguous. The sequencing sample was made of blood. This sequence was found in a man between 18 and 35 years old with Graves' hyperthyroidism. The CDR3 region is CASSFGYSSLDDEQFF. As DNA, the CDR3 is TGTGCCAGCAGCTTCGGCTATTCCTCTCTAGACGATGAGCAGTTCTTC.